These 23 T cell receptor beta chains were sequenced from one sample in a study of T cell changes during pregnancy in multiple sclerosis (dated by TCRdb to the late 2010s). Libraries were constructed by the immunoSEQ multiplex PCR assay. The table comes from immuneACCESS by way of TCRdb, which keeps in-frame sequences with V and J called. Part of the clones is missing from these tables; in studies checked, under half for an unresolved V gene and the rest for unknown reasons. The sample table contains more than 95,000 clones; only one count was recorded for approximately 93% of them. The ten biggest clones cover almost 1% of the sample. The specimen comprised peripheral blood, sampled after pregnancy. These TCRs come from a female donor with multiple sclerosis, enrolled in a pregnancy study.

For the CDR3, the DNA is TGTGCCAGTTGGGGCTCTCGGGACACTGAAGCTTTCTTT. It specifies CASWGSRDTEAFF. The J gene is TRBJ1-1, the V gene TRBV19, with D perhaps TRBD1 (5 bases). CDR3 length: 13 residues. V was trimmed by 8 bases and J by 3 bases, leaving 13 bases between them. Germline CDR1 reads LNHDA; CDR2 reads SQIVND (reference sequence). Using reference TRBV19 and TRBJ1-1 for the parts outside the CDR3, the full variable domain is DGGITQSPKYLFRKEGQNVTLSCEQNLNHDAMYWYRQDPGQGLRLIYYSQIVNDFQKGDIAEGYSVSREKKESFPLTVTSAQKNPTAFYLCASWGSRDTEAFFGQGTRLTVV.

This chain joins TRBV5-4 and TRBJ1-1; D perhaps matches TRBD1 (5 bases). V was shortened by 0 bases and J by 5 bases, with 17 bases between the two germline ends. Germline loops: CDR1 SGHNT, CDR2 YYREEE (reference sequence). The CDR3 is 16 amino acids. The CDR3 spells CASSLGQAGRGTEAFF. DNA for the CDR3: TGTGCCAGCAGCTTGGGGCAGGCCGGCCGGGGGACTGAAGCTTTCTTT.

The V call is TRBV13, the J call TRBJ2-7, with TRBD1 as a possible D gene (6 bases). The CDR3 runs 16 residues. V lost 3 bases, J lost 0 bases, and 15 bases lay in between. CDR1 and CDR2 from the germline V gene are PRHDT and FYEKMQ (reference sequence). The CDR3 coding sequence is TGTGCCAGCAGCTTGCTACGGCAGGGGTACTCCTACGAGCAGTACTTC. Encoded protein: CASSLLRQGYSYEQYF. The variable domain in full, with the rest retrieved from reference TRBV13 and TRBJ2-7, is AAGVIQSPRHLIKEKRETATLKCYPIPRHDTVYWYQQGPGQDPQFLISFYEKMQSDKGSIPDRFSAQQFSDYHSELNMSSLELGDSALYFCASSLLRQGYSYEQYFGPGTRLTVT.

This chain uses TRBV28 with TRBJ2-2; D perhaps matches TRBD1 (5 bases). This CDR3 has 18 amino acids. Trimming took 3 bases from V and 3 from J, leaving 20 bases between them. Germline loops: CDR1 MDHEN, CDR2 SYDVKM. The CDR3 region has the DNA TGTGCCAGCAGTTTTGGAGCAGGGTATCAGGTTGACACCGGGGAGCTGTTTTTT. Residues: CASSFGAGYQVDTGELFF.

The chain is built from TRBV9 and TRBJ2-7; the D gene is possibly TRBD1 (6 bases). Germline lookup yields CDR1 SGDLS and CDR2 YYNGEE. V was shortened by 4 bases and J by 4 bases, with 15 bases between the two germline ends. The CDR3 has 14 amino acids. This chain's CDR3 is CASSRGGPQYEQYF. The CDR3, as DNA: TGTGCCAGCAGCAGAGGGGGACCTCAATACGAGCAGTACTTC.

V is TRBV9 and J is TRBJ2-1; D perhaps matches TRBD1 (5 bases). The germline V and J ends were trimmed by 4 bases and 0 bases, with 17 bases remaining between them. The length of the CDR3 is 17 residues. CDR1 and CDR2 from the germline V gene are SGDLS and YYNGEE. CDR3: CASSRRMTASSYNEQFF. CDR3 in DNA: TGTGCCAGCAGCCGCCGGATGACAGCTAGCTCCTACAATGAGCAGTTCTTC.

This rearrangement joins TRBV13 to TRBJ2-5, with TRBD2 identical over 8 bases. The length of the CDR3 is 15 residues. Germline V CDR1 and CDR2: PRHDT, FYEKMQ (reference sequence). Trimming took 3 bases from V and 5 from J; bases not matched to a gene: 8. The CDR3 loop reads CASSFSGGGWETQYF. The CDR3 nucleotides are TGTGCCAGCAGCTTTTCCGGGGGGGGATGGGAGACCCAGTACTTC.

This clone was observed once. CDR3 sequence: CASSPGTSGIADTQYF. The CDR3 DNA sequence: TGTGCCAGCTCACCCGGGACTAGCGGGATTGCGGATACGCAGTATTTT. The chain uses TRBV18 and TRBJ2-3; 13 bases line up with TRBD2. The junction had 6 bases not matched to a gene; V was cut back by 3 bases and J by 6 bases. Germline values: CDR1 KGHSH, CDR2 LQKENI. This CDR3 comprises 16 residues.

The chain is built from TRBV18 and TRBJ2-7; TRBD2 aligns across 9 bases. This CDR3 has 16 residues. The J segment lost 1 base and the V segment lost 6 bases, leaving 10 bases of the junction unmatched. Germline values: CDR1 KGHSH, CDR2 LQKENI. The CDR3 bases are TGTGCCAGCTCCCGGGGTAGCGGGAGATCTTCCTACGAGCAGTACTTC. Encoded protein: CASSRGSGRSSYEQYF.

The V and J genes are TRBV6-6 and TRBJ2-5, with 7 bases fitting TRBD1. The length of the CDR3 is 14 residues. Germline CDR1 and CDR2: MNHNY and SVGAGI (reference sequence). V dropped 0 bases and J dropped 5; count of bases not matched to a gene: 3. The CDR3 coding sequence is TGTGCCAGCAGTTACTCGCAGGGGGTGGAGACCCAGTACTTC. This sequence encodes CASSYSQGVETQYF.

This CDR3 is CASSSPQGPDYSNQPQHF. In DNA, the CDR3 is TGTGCCAGCAGTTCCCCACAGGGCCCCGACTATAGCAATCAGCCCCAGCATTTT. This sequence joins TRBV28 and TRBJ1-5; weak D call: TRBD1 (6 bases). The germline gives CDR1 MDHEN, CDR2 SYDVKM. Trimming removed 4 bases from V and 0 bases from J, with 19 bases in between. The CDR3 runs 18 residues.

The genes are TRBV19 and TRBJ1-5, with a possible D match to TRBD1 (6 bases). CDR1 LNHDA and CDR2 SQIVND come from the germline V gene (reference sequence). Between the trimmed V and J ends, which lost 6 bases and 4 bases, there was a span of 10 bases. CDR3 length: 13 residues. As DNA, the CDR3 is TGTGCCAGTAGCTCCACAGGGAATCAGCCCCAGCATTTT. Translating it yields CASSSTGNQPQHF.

Details on this clone: The sample holds other DNA sequences that translate to the same CDR3. The chain carries TRBV7-2 and TRBJ2-5, with 7 bases that match TRBD1. There are 13 residues in the CDR3. Germline values: CDR1 SGHTA, CDR2 FQGNSA. V lost 5 bases, J lost 4 bases, and 4 bases stayed unmatched. The CDR3 is CASSRDRGETQYF. The CDR3 bases are TGTGCCAGCAGCCGGGACAGAGGAGAGACCCAGTACTTC.

The V gene is TRBV5-8, the J gene TRBJ1-1, with TRBD1 matching 8 bases. This CDR3 comprises 14 residues. The junction had 3 bases not matched to a gene; V was cut back by 0 bases and J by 5 bases. From germline, CDR1 is SGHTS and CDR2 YDEGEE. DNA of the CDR3: TGTGCCAGCAGCTTGGGGACAGGGCGGACTGAAGCTTTCTTT. This translates into CASSLGTGRTEAFF.

This chain links TRBV7-9 with TRBJ1-4; D is possibly TRBD1 (5 bases). Trimming removed 5 bases from V and 5 bases from J, with 9 bases in between. From germline, CDR1 is SEHNR and CDR2 FQNEAQ (reference sequence). The length of the CDR3 is 13 residues. CDR3 sequence (DNA): TGTGCCAGCAGCGCAGGGCCCAATGAAAAACTGTTTTTT. It codes for CASSAGPNEKLFF.

This chain uses TRBV5-8 with TRBJ2-1; 10 nucleotides align to TRBD2. V was pared by 4 bases and J by 1 base, with 2 bases of the junction left unmatched. The CDR3 sequence is 15 residues long. Germline CDR1 reads SGHTS; CDR2 reads YDEGEE. The CDR3 DNA reads as TGTGCCAGCAGCGTACTAGCGGGGTCCTACAATGAGCAGTTCTTC. Protein: CASSVLAGSYNEQFF. The variable domain in full, with the rest retrieved from reference TRBV5-8 and TRBJ2-1, is EAGVTQSPTHLIKTRGQQATLRCSPISGHTSVYWYQQALGLGLQFLLWYDEGEERNRGNFPPRFSGRQFPNYSSELNVNALELEDSALYLCASSVLAGSYNEQFFGPGTRLTVL.

The gene calls are TRBV19 and TRBJ2-1; 7 nucleotides match TRBD2. The ends lost 6 bases at V and 7 bases at J; junction bases unmatched: 12. Germline V CDR1 and CDR2: LNHDA, SQIVND (reference sequence). The CDR3 contains 15 residues. The chain's CDR3 is CASRLRRGVRNEQFF. CDR3 nucleotide sequence: TGTGCCAGTAGGCTGCGTCGGGGGGTTAGGAATGAGCAGTTCTTC.

This clone was picked up a small number of times. Other DNA sequences in the same sample also yield this CDR3. The J gene is TRBJ2-7, the V gene TRBV5-1; 10 bases are a match to TRBD1. The junction had 1 base not matched to a gene; V was cut back by 2 bases and J by 2 bases. Germline CDR1 SGHRS, CDR2 YFSETQ. CDR3 length equals 14 residues. CDR3 amino acids: CASSLGTGAYEQYF. CDR3 coding DNA: TGCGCCAGCAGCTTAGGGACAGGGGCCTACGAGCAGTACTTC.

V and J are TRBV9 and TRBJ2-1; D is perhaps TRBD1 (6 bases). CDR3 length: 15 amino acids. Germline-derived CDR1 and CDR2 are SGDLS and YYNGEE. The V and J ends lost 0 bases and 3 bases respectively, with 10 bases between them. The CDR3 protein is CASSVGKGGYNEQFF. Written as DNA, the CDR3 is TGTGCCAGCAGCGTAGGCAAAGGGGGCTACAATGAGCAGTTCTTC. Together with reference TRBV9 and TRBJ2-1, the CDR3 gives the full variable domain: DSGVTQTPKHLITATGQRVTLRCSPRSGDLSVYWYQQSLDQGLQFLIQYYNGEERAKGNILERFSAQQFPDLHSELNLSSLELGDSALYFCASSVGKGGYNEQFFGPGTRLTVL.

The J gene is TRBJ2-2, the V gene TRBV14, with TRBD2 matching 8 bases. Germline values: CDR1 SGHDN, CDR2 FVKESK. J lost 5 bases, V lost 0 bases, and 8 bases had no gene match. This CDR3 is 17 amino acids long. In nucleotides, the CDR3 is TGTGCCAGCAGCCAAGATATAGCAGCGGGAGTAACCGGGGAGCTGTTTTTT. Translated, it gives CASSQDIAAGVTGELFF. The whole variable domain, filled in from reference TRBV14 and TRBJ2-2, reads EAGVTQFPSHSVIEKGQTVTLRCDPISGHDNLYWYRRVMGKEIKFLLHFVKESKQDESGMPNNRFLAERTGGTYSTLKVQPAELEDSGVYFCASSQDIAAGVTGELFFGEGSRLTVL.

This clone was counted only a few times. The chain employs TRBV6-1 and TRBJ2-7; 10 bases align to TRBD2. The CDR3 loop spans 13 amino acids. Germline-derived CDR1 and CDR2 are MNHNS and SASEGT. The V segment lost 5 bases and the J segment 3 bases; nucleotides outside the gene matches: 1. CDR3: CASSQREGYEQYF. For the CDR3, the DNA is TGTGCCAGCAGTCAGCGGGAGGGCTACGAGCAGTACTTC.

This rearrangement joins TRBV19 to TRBJ1-5, with unresolved D. This CDR3 has 13 residues. Germline lookup yields CDR1 LNHDA and CDR2 SQIVND (reference sequence). V was shortened by 6 bases and J by 4 bases, with 10 bases between the two germline ends. The CDR3 reads CASRWGENQPQHF. In nucleotides, the CDR3 is TGTGCCAGTAGGTGGGGAGAAAATCAGCCCCAGCATTTT.

This chain connects TRBV10-3 to TRBJ2-1; a possible D gene is TRBD2 (6 bases). Trimming stripped 3 bases from V and 0 bases from J, with 9 bases between. This CDR3 region has 15 residues. Germline CDR1 and CDR2: ENHRY and SYGVKD. This CDR3 is CAISDGLHSYNEQFF. CDR3 nucleotide sequence: TGTGCCATCAGTGACGGACTACACTCCTACAATGAGCAGTTCTTC.